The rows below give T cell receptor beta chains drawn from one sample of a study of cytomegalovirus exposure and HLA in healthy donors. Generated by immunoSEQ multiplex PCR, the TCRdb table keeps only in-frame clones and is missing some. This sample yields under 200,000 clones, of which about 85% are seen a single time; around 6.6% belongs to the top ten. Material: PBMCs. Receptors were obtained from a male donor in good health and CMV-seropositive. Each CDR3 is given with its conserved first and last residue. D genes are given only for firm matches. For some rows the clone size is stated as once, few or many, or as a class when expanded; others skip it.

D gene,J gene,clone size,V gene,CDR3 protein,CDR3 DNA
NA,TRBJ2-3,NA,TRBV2,CASSLEVADTQYF,TGTGCCAGCAGTCTAGAAGTGGCAGATACGCAGTATTTT
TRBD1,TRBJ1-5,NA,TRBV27,CASRNPGQGKPQHF,TGTGCCAGCAGAAACCCGGGACAGGGAAAGCCCCAGCATTTT
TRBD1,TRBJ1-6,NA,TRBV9,CASSVQGVDSPLHF,TGTGCCAGCAGCGTTCAGGGGGTAGATTCACCCCTCCACTTT
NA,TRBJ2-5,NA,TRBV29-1,CSGRSGTQYF,TGCAGCGGTAGATCAGGGACCCAGTACTTC
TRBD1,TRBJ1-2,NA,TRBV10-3,CATQTGGSGYTF,TGTGCCACTCAGACAGGGGGGTCGGGCTACACCTTC
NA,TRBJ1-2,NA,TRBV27,CASSLSSAGANYGYTF,TGTGCCAGCAGTTTATCGTCAGCAGGGGCGAACTATGGCTACACCTTC
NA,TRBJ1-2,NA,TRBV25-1,CASSESTNYGYTF,TGTGCCAGCAGTGAATCCACTAACTATGGCTACACCTTC
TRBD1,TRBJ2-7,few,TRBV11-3,CARENRGYEQYF,TGTGCCAGGGAAAACAGGGGCTACGAGCAGTACTTC
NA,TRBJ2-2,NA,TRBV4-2,CASSQEVGAGNTGELFF,TGTGCCAGCAGCCAAGAAGTCGGAGCGGGGAACACCGGGGAGCTGTTTTTT
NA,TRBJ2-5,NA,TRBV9,CASSVGQGTETQYF,TGTGCCAGCAGCGTAGGGCAGGGGACGGAGACCCAGTACTTC
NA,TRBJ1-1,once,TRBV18,CASSPTRQKREAFF,TGTGCCAGCTCACCCACCCGACAGAAACGTGAAGCTTTCTTT
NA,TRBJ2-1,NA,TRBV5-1,CASSSGLYNEQFF,TGCGCCAGCAGCTCCGGACTCTACAATGAGCAGTTCTTC
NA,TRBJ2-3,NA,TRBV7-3,CASSYTDTQYF,TGTGCCAGCAGTTACACAGATACGCAGTATTTT
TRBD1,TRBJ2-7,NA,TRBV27,CASSFKQGAGYEQYF,TGTGCCAGCAGTTTTAAGCAGGGGGCGGGATACGAGCAGTACTTC
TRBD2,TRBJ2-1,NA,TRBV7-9,CASSRPGLAGSEQFF,TGTGCCAGCAGCCGGCCGGGACTAGCAGGGAGTGAGCAGTTCTTC
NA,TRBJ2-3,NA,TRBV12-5,CASAGTDTQYF,TGTGCTAGTGCTGGCACAGATACGCAGTATTTT
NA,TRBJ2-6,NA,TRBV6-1,CASSEGAGANVLTF,TGTGCCAGCAGTGAGGGAGCTGGGGCCAACGTCCTGACTTTC